This T cell receptor (beta chain) was sequenced for a study of siplizumab effects on memory and regulatory T cells. Sequencing was performed with immunoSEQ multiplex PCR; in TCRdb, only in-frame clones are kept and a portion is missing. The repertoire has approximately 50,000 clones, nearly 95% of them found once; the top ten carry under 20%. Overall study findings and caveats: Neither a naive nor a memory phenotype was assignable to roughly 80-95% of proliferating CD4+ or CD8+ clones.

The V and J ends lost 2 bases and 1 base respectively, with 9 bases between them. The CDR3 loop spans 15 amino acids. In germline, CDR1 is SGHVS, CDR2 FNYEAQ. Notes on this clone: Its antigen is not identified.

This sequence joins TRBV7-6 and TRBJ2-1; D not resolved. The TCR was taken from a human donor in good health. The sample taken for sequencing was CD8+ T cells sorted from blood. CDR3 in amino acids: CASSLSPESYNEQFF. As DNA, the CDR3 is TGTGCCAGCAGCTTATCTCCGGAGTCCTACAATGAGCAGTTCTTC.